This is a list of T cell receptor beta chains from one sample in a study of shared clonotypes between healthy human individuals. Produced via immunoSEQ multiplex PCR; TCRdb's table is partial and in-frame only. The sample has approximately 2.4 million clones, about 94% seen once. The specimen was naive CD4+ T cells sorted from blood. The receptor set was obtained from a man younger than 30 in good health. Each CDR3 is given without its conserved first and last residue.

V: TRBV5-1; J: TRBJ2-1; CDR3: ASLSDGNSYNEQF
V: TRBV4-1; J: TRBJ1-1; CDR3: ASSQGSGRGKPEAF
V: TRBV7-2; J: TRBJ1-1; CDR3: ASSFGQGGNTEAF
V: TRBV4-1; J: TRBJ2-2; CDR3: ASSPGATNTGELF
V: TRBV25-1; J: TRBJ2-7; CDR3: ASSVVGQGTDEQY
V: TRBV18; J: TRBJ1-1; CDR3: ASSPRGRDTEAF
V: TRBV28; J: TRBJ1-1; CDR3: ASSSLRTAEAF
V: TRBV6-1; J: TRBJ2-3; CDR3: ASSDGTGGYDTQY
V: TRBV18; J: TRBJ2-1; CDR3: ASSRGQGGGSYNEQF
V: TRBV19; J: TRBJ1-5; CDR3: ASKGGNQPQH
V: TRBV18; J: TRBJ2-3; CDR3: ASSPVAASTDTQY
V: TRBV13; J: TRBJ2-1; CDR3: ASSPSHLHYRQF
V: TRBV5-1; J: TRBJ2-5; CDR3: ASSLTSGGLGETQY
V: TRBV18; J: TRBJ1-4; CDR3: ASSLRDRGLATNEKLF
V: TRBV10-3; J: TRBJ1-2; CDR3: AIRDGARGYT
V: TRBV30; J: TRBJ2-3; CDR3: AWGEGLQSGTDTQY
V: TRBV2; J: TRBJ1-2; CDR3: ASTRMGGTGYT
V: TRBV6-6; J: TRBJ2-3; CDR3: ASSYSEGTQY
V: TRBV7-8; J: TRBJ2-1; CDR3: ASSLSGTGNNEQF
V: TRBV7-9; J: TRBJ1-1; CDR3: ASSIQGAGTEAF
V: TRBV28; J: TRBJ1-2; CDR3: ASSWTGEYGYT
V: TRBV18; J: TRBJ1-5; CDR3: ASSPTGPNQPQH
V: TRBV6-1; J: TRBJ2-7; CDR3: ASSGGLAGSYEQY
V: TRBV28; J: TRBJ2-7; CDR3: ASKTGGVYEQY
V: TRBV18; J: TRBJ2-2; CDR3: ASSPMDSNTGELF
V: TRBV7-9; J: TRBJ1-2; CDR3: ASSLLQGSHGYT
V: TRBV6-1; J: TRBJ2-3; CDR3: ASSDLHADTQY
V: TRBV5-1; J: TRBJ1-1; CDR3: ASSFRQMNTEAF
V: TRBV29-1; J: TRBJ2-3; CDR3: SVAEGVDTQY
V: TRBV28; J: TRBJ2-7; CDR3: ASTLGLFSYEQY
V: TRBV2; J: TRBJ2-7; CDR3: ASRGGYEQY
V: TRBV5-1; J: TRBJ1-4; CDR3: ASSYEQGNEKLF
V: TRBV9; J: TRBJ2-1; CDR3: ASSATSGGATPYNEQF
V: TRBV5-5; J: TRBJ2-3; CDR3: ASSLGTSGYTDTQY
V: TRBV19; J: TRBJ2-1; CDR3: ASSKGPGTSGKYNNEQF
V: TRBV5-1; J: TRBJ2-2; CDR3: ASSVPNGELF
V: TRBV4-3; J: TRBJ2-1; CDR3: ASSQEVGNEQF
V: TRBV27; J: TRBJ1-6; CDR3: ASSLNGDRVNSPLH
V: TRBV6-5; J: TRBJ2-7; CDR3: ASSHGPQGGHEQY
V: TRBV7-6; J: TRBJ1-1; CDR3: ASSAGNTEAF
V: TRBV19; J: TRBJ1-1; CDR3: ASSIGKGTEAF
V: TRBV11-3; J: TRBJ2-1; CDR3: ASSSPGLYNEQF
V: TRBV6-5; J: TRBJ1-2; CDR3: ASSYSPILHYGYT
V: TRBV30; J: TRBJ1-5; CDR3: AWSPNSSGQPQH
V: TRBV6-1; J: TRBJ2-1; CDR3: ASSEKRGVYNEQF
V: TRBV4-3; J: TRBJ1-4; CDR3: ASSQGVWGNEKLF
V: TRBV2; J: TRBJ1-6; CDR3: ASSGQQGRNSPLH
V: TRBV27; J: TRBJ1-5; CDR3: ASSKDRPNSFNQPQH
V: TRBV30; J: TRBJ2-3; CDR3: AWRGRPFSTGTQY
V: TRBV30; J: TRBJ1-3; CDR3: ALQGALGNTIY
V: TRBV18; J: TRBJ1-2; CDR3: ASSLTGPGGYT
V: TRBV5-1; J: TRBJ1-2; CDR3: ASSPDRSGYT
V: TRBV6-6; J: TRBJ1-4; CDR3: ASSDRTGRLF
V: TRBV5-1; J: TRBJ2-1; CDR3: ASSFRVGTYNEQF